Below are 15 T cell receptor beta chains sequenced from a single sample in a study of blood T cell repertoires in COVID-19. Profiling relied on immunoSEQ multiplex PCR, and the TCRdb table lists in-frame clones only, not all of them. The sample records roughly 130,000 clones, 70% to 85% being singletons. The sequenced sample consisted of peripheral blood. These receptors came from a woman in her seventies with acute or convalescent COVID-19.

The chain has TRBV19 and TRBJ2-1; tentative D call: TRBD1 (5 bases). Deletions cut 4 bases from V and 9 bases from J, with 13 bases between. This CDR3 has 13 amino acids. In germline, CDR1 is LNHDA, CDR2 SQIVND (reference sequence). In nucleotides, the CDR3 is TGTGCCAGTAGTACCAGGGTATGGGTTGAGCAGTTCTTC. It codes for CASSTRVWVEQFF.

The V and J genes are TRBV3-1 (or the pseudogene TRBV3-2) and TRBJ2-1, with a possible D match to TRBD2 (7 bases). The germline CDR1 and CDR2 sequences are LGHDT and YNNKEL (reference sequence). This CDR3 is 14 amino acids long. V shed 2 bases and J shed 9 bases, with 14 bases lying between them. The CDR3 loop is CASSQFGGRVEQFF. DNA for the CDR3: TGTGCCAGCAGCCAATTCGGGGGGCGGGTTGAGCAGTTCTTC.

About this clone: The same CDR3 can be traced to other DNA sequences in this sample. The chain has TRBV7-2 and TRBJ1-1; possibly TRBD1 for D (6 bases). Germline assignment: CDR1 SGHTA and CDR2 FQGNSA. This CDR3 is 13 amino acids long. V lost 1 base, J lost 4 bases, and 7 bases lay in between. CDR3 in amino acids: CASSLGTATEAFF. In nucleotides, the CDR3 is TGTGCCAGCAGCTTAGGGACAGCCACTGAAGCTTTCTTT.

This chain connects TRBV7-2 to TRBJ1-4, with D possibly matching TRBD1 (6 bases). V was pared by 1 base and J by 7 bases, with 13 bases between. In germline, CDR1 is SGHTA, CDR2 FQGNSA. The CDR3 runs 15 residues. CDR3 region: CASSLGHRVFEKLFF. CDR3 DNA: TGTGCCAGCAGCTTAGGCCACAGGGTGTTTGAAAAACTGTTTTTT.

This clone appeared a single time. The rearrangement joins TRBV28 to TRBJ2-1; no clear D gene. Per the germline V gene, CDR1 is MDHEN and CDR2 is SYDVKM. The CDR3 length is 13 residues. V lost 3 bases, J lost 5 bases, and 8 bases lay in between. In DNA, the CDR3 is TGTGCCAGCAGTTTTGCTAGAGACAATGAGCAGTTCTTC. It codes for CASSFARDNEQFF.

V is TRBV7-2 and J is TRBJ1-5, with 9 positions matching TRBD1. The ends lost 5 bases at V and 6 bases at J; junction bases unmatched: 8. The V gene's germline CDR1 is SGHTA and CDR2 FQGNSA. The CDR3 extends over 15 amino acids. The CDR3 sequence is CASSQRTGDGQPQHF. Written as DNA, the CDR3 is TGTGCCAGCAGCCAGAGGACAGGGGATGGTCAGCCCCAGCATTTT.

This clone was observed a handful of times. The rearrangement links TRBV27 to TRBJ1-2; tentatively, D is TRBD1 (5 bases). This CDR3 region has 12 residues. Germline V lookup: CDR1 MNHEY, CDR2 SMNVEV (reference sequence). Trimming pared 3 bases from V and 9 bases from J, leaving 11 bases between. The CDR3 DNA sequence: TGTGCCAGCAGTTTGTACGGGGGAAGCTACACCTTC. Translating gives CASSLYGGSYTF.

This clone appeared a few times. V and J are TRBV11-3 and TRBJ2-7; 8 bases map to TRBD1. The CDR3 consists of 15 residues. Germline CDR1 is SGHNT and CDR2 is YENEEA. V trimming: 5 bases; J trimming: 0 bases; junction bases outside the gene matches: 6. The chain's CDR3 is CASSEGQVPSYEQYV. The CDR3 DNA sequence: TGTGCCAGCAGCGAGGGACAGGTCCCCTCCTACGAGCAGTACGTC.

V usage is TRBV27 and J usage is TRBJ1-3; D is perhaps TRBD1 (6 bases). From germline, CDR1 is MNHEY and CDR2 SMNVEV (reference sequence). Trimming took off 5 bases at V and 0 bases at J, with 11 bases between the two ends. The length of the CDR3 is 15 residues. The CDR3 DNA reads TGTGCCAGCAGTCGACAGGCTTACTCTGGAAACACCATATATTTT. Translated, it gives CASSRQAYSGNTIYF.

The gene calls are TRBV4-3 and TRBJ1-2, with D possibly being TRBD1 (6 bases). The V end was cut by 0 bases, the J end by 2 bases, with 10 bases between. This CDR3 has 15 amino acids. Germline-derived CDR1 and CDR2 are LGHNA and YSLEER. This CDR3 reads CASSQDAGVNYGYTF. The CDR3 coding sequence is TGCGCCAGCAGCCAAGACGCAGGGGTCAACTATGGCTACACCTTC.

The chain joins TRBV7-2 to TRBJ2-7; weak D call: TRBD1 (7 bases). Trimming shortened V by 4 bases and J by 3 bases, and 16 bases separated the two germline ends. This CDR3 is 15 amino acids long. Germline V gene sequence: CDR1 SGHTA, CDR2 FQGNSA. This chain's CDR3 is CASSSRGVRVYEQYF. The CDR3 region has the DNA TGTGCCAGCAGCTCCAGGGGGGTGAGGGTCTACGAGCAGTACTTC.

J is TRBJ1-3 and V is TRBV7-2; D gene ambiguous. This CDR3 has 14 residues. Germline V gene data show CDR1 as SGHTA and CDR2 as FQGNSA. V lost 2 bases and J 0 bases, leaving 5 bases between the germline ends. The CDR3 region is CASSLQVSGNTIYF. As DNA, the CDR3 is TGTGCCAGCAGCTTACAGGTCTCTGGAAACACCATATATTTT.

This chain links TRBV4-3 with TRBJ2-1; a possible D gene is TRBD1 (6 bases). CDR1 and CDR2 (germline): LGHNA, YSLEER. The CDR3 contains 16 residues. V lost 5 bases to trimming and J lost 1 base, with 15 bases between them. CDR3 protein: CASSARQAASYNEQFF. The CDR3 DNA reads as TGCGCCAGCAGCGCCCGACAGGCTGCATCCTACAATGAGCAGTTCTTC.

The chain has TRBV3-1 (or the pseudogene TRBV3-2) and TRBJ1-1, with a possible D match to TRBD1 (6 bases). This CDR3 comprises 13 residues. Trimming removed 7 bases at V and 1 base at J, with 10 bases between. CDR1 and CDR2 (germline): LGHDT, YNNKEL (reference sequence). CDR3 sequence reads: CASTRGSNTEAFF. The CDR3 nucleotides read TGTGCCAGCACCAGGGGTTCGAACACTGAAGCTTTCTTT.

This clone was counted a single time. The rearrangement links TRBV5-1 to TRBJ1-3; 7 nucleotides match TRBD1. Germline V gives CDR1 SGHRS, CDR2 YFSETQ. The V and J ends lost 0 bases and 4 bases, in that order; junction bases with no gene match: 7. The CDR3 loop spans 16 amino acids. DNA for the CDR3: TGCGCCAGCAGCTTGGGAACAGGGGAGCTCGGAAACACCATATATTTT. Translation gives CASSLGTGELGNTIYF.